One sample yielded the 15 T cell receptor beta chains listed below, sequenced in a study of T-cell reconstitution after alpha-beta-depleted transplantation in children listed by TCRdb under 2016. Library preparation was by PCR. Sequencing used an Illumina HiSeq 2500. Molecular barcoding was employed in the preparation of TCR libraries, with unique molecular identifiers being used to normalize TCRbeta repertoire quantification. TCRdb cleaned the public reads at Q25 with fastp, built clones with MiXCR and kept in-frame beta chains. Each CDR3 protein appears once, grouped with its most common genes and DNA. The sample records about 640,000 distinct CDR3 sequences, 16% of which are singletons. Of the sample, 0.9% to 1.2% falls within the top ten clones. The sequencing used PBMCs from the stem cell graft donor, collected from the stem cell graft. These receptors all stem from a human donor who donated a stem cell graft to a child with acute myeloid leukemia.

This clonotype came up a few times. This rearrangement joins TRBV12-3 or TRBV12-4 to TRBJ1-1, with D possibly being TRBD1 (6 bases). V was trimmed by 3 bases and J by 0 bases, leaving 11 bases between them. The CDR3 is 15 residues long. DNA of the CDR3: TGTGCCAGCAGTTTGACAGGAGGCATGAACACTGAAGCTTTCTTT. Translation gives CASSLTGGMNTEAFF.

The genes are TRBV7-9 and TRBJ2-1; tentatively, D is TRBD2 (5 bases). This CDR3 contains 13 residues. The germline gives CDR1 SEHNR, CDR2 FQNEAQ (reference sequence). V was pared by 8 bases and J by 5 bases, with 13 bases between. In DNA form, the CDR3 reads TGTGCCAGCTCAAACAAAGCGGACAATGAGCAGTTCTTC. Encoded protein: CASSNKADNEQFF.

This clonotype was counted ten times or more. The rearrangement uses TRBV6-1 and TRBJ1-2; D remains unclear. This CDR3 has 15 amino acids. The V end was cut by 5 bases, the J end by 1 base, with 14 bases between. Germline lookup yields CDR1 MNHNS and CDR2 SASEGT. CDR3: CASSPFGGFNYGYTF. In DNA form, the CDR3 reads TGTGCCAGCAGTCCATTCGGAGGGTTTAACTATGGCTACACCTTC.

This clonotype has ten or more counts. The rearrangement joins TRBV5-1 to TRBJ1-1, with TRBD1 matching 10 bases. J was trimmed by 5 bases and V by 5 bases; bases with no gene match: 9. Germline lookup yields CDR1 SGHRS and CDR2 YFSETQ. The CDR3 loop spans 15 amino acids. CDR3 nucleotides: TGCGCCAGCAGATTAGACAGGGGGCGTCGTACTGAAGCTTTCTTT. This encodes CASRLDRGRRTEAFF.

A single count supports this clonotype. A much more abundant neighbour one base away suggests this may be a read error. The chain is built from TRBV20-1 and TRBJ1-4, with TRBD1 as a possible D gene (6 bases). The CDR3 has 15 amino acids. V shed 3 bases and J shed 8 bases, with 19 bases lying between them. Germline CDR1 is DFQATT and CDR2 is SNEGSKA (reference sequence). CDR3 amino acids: CSASTSGGAGEKLFF. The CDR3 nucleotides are TGCAGTGCTAGCACATCGGGGGGGGCTGGCGAAAAACTGTTTTTT.

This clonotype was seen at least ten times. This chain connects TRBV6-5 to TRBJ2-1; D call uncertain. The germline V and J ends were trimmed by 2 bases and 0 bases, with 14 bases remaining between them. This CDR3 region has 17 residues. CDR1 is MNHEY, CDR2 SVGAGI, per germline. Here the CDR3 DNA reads TGTGCCAGCAGTTACGTAGGCCAGCTAAGCTCCTACAATGAGCAGTTCTTC. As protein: CASSYVGQLSSYNEQFF.

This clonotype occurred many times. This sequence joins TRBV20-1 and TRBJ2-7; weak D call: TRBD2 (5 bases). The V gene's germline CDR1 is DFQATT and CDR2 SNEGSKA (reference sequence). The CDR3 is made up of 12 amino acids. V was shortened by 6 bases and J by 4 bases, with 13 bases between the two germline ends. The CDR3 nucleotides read TGCAGTGCCGAGGGTGGTCCTTACGAGCAGTACTTC. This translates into CSAEGGPYEQYF.

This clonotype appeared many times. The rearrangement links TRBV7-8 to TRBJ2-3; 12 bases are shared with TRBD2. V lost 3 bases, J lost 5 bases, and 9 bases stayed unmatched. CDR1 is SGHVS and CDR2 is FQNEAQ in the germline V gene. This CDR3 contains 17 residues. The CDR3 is CASSFRYGLAGRDTQYF. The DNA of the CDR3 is TGTGCCAGCAGCTTTCGTTATGGACTAGCGGGGAGAGATACGCAGTATTTT. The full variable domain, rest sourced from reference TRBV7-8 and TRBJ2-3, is GAGVSQSPRYKVAKRGQDVALRCDPISGHVSLFWYQQALGQGPEFLTYFQNEAQLDKSGLPSDRFFAERPEGSVSTLKIQRTQQEDSAVYLCASSFRYGLAGRDTQYFGPGTRLTVL.

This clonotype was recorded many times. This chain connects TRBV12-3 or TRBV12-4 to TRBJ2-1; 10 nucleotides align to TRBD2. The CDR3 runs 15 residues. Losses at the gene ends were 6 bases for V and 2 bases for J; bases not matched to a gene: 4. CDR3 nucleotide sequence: TGTGCCAGCAGCAGGACTAGCGGAGCCTACAATGAGCAGTTCTTC. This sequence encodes CASSRTSGAYNEQFF.

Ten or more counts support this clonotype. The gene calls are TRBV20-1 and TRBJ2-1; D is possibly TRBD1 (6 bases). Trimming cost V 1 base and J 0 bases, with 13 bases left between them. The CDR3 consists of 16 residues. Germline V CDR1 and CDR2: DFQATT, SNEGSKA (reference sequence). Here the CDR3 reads CSARGGGPSSYNEQFF. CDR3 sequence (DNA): TGCAGTGCTAGAGGAGGGGGACCAAGCTCCTACAATGAGCAGTTCTTC.

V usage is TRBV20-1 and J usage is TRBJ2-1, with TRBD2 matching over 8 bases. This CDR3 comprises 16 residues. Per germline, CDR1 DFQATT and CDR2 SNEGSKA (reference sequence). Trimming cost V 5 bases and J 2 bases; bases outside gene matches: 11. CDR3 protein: CSARFTRGGTYNEQFF. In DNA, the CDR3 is TGCAGTGCTCGATTCACCCGGGGGGGAACCTACAATGAGCAGTTCTTC.

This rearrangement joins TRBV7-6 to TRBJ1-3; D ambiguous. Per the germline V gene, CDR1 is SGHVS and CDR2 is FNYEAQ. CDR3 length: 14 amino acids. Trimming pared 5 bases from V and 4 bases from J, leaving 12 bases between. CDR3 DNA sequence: TGTGCCAGCAGCCCTCTGGATTCGGGAAACACCATATATTTT. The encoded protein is CASSPLDSGNTIYF.

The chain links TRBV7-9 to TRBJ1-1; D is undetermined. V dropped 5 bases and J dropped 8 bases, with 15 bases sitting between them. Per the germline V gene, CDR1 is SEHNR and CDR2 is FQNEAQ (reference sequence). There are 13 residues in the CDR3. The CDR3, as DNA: TGTGCCAGCAGCGAACGAGTCCTGAGCGAAGCTTTCTTT. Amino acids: CASSERVLSEAFF. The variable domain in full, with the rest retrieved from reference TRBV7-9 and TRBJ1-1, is DTGVSQNPRHKITKRGQNVTFRCDPISEHNRLYWYRQTLGQGPEFLTYFQNEAQLEKSRLLSDRFSAERPKGSFSTLEIQRTEQGDSAMYLCASSERVLSEAFFGQGTRLTVV.

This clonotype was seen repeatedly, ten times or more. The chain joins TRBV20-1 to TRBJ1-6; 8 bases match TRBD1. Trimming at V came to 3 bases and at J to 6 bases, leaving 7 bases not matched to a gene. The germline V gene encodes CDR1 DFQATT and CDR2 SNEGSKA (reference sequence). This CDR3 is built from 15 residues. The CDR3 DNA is TGCAGTGCTAGTCCCGGGACAGGTTTTAATTCACCCCTCCACTTT. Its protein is CSASPGTGFNSPLHF.

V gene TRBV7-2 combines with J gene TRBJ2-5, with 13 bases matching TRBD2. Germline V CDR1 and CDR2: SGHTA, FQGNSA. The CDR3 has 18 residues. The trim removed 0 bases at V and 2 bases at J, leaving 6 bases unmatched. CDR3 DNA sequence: TGTGCCAGCAGCTTAGCGACTAGCGGGGGGTTCATTCAAGAGACCCAGTACTTC. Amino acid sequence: CASSLATSGGFIQETQYF.